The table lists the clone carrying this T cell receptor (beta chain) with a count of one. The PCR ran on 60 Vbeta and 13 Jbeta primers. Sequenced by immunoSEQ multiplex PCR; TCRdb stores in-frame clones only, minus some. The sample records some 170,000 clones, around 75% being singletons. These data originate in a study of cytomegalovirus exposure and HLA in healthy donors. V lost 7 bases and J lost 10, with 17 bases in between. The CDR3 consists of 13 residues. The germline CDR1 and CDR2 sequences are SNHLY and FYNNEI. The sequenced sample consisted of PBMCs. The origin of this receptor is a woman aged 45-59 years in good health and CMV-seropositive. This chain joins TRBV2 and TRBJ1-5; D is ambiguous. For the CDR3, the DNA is TGTGCCAGCACCACTGGGCCTTCGGTTCCCCAGCATTTT. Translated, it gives CASTTGPSVPQHF.